Listed below are T cell receptor beta chains from one sample, sequenced in a study of Ad26.COV2.S vaccination and SARS-CoV-2 variants. The repertoire was sequenced with immunoSEQ multiplex PCR; TCRdb's copy has only in-frame clones and lacks some. Of under 600,000 clones in the sample, roughly nine tenths were seen once. The sample was peripheral blood, taken in a trial of Ad26.COV2.S vaccine versus placebo. All receptors derive from a person aged 18-65 years who received the Ad26.COV2.S COVID-19 vaccine or a placebo. The CDR3 runs from the conserved cysteine through the conserved F or W. A D gene is named only where the DNA matches it firmly. Where a row states a size, it is once, few, many or the class of an expanded clone; other rows omit it.

cdr3_nt cdr3_aa d_call j_call v_call clone_size
TGTGCCAGCAGTAATGGAGCTTTCTTT CASSNGAFF . TRBJ1-1 TRBV6-4 .
TGTGCCAGCAGCGGGGAACACAGGGGGGACAATGAGCAGTTCTTC CASSGEHRGDNEQFF TRBD1 TRBJ2-1 TRBV9 .
TGTGCCAGCAGCCCATCTGGAGGTTACAATGAGCAGTTCTTC CASSPSGGYNEQFF . TRBJ2-1 TRBV3-1/TRBV3-2 once
TGTGCCAGCAGTTCCTGGGGGACTGGGGCCTACAATGAGCAGTTCTTC CASSSWGTGAYNEQFF . TRBJ2-1 TRBV3-1/TRBV3-2 .
TGTGCCAGCAACGGACAGGGCTATGGCTACACCTTC CASNGQGYGYTF TRBD1 TRBJ1-2 TRBV5-4 once
TGTGCCATCAGTGAGAGGGCTAGCGGGTCCAATGAGCAGTTCTTC CAISERASGSNEQFF TRBD2 TRBJ2-1 TRBV10-3 .
TGTGCCAGCAGTGAAGCCTACACTAGCGGGGGGGCAGATACGCAGTATTTT CASSEAYTSGGADTQYF TRBD2 TRBJ2-3 TRBV6-1 .
TGTGCCAGCAGCCGGGACAGGGGCACCTACGAGCAGTACTTC CASSRDRGTYEQYF TRBD1 TRBJ2-7 TRBV19 .
TGCAGCGTCCAAGCGGGGTTTCCAGGCACTGAAGCTTTCTTT CSVQAGFPGTEAFF . TRBJ1-1 TRBV29-1 .
TGTGCCAGCAGTTTCCCCGGCCTAGCGGCCGCGAACACCGGGGAGCTGTTTTTT CASSFPGLAAANTGELFF TRBD2 TRBJ2-2 TRBV28 .
TGCAGCGTTGAGGGCAGGCCTCCCCCTAACGGTGAGCAGTTCTTC CSVEGRPPPNGEQFF . TRBJ2-1 TRBV29-1 .
TGTGCCAGCAGCCTAGAGACCCAGTACTTC CASSLETQYF . TRBJ2-5 TRBV2 .
TGTGCCAGCAGCTTGGCTGGAGTAAACTACAATGAGCAGTTCTTC CASSLAGVNYNEQFF . TRBJ2-1 TRBV5-4 .
TGTGCCATCAGTGGCTTCGGGATGTGGGATGAGCAGTTCTTC CAISGFGMWDEQFF . TRBJ2-1 TRBV10-3 .
TGCAGCGTTGCGCCCACCTTAATAAACCGGGACTACGGCTACACCTTC CSVAPTLINRDYGYTF . TRBJ1-2 TRBV29-1 .
TGTGCCAGCAGTTTCCCTAGCGGGAGTTCCTACAATGAGCAGTTCTTC CASSFPSGSSYNEQFF TRBD2 TRBJ2-1 TRBV13 .
TGTGCCAGCAGTCCGACCGACCTAGCTCATGAGCAGTTCTTC CASSPTDLAHEQFF . TRBJ2-1 TRBV28 .
TGCGCCAGCAGCTATCCCTTTGCGGACCCGAACACCGGGGAGCTGTTTTTT CASSYPFADPNTGELFF . TRBJ2-2 TRBV23-1 .
TGTGCCAGCAGTGTCGGACCGCGTACTTTCTTT CASSVGPRTFF . TRBJ1-1 TRBV12-3/TRBV12-4 few
TGTGCCAGCAGTGATCCGCGACAGGGGGCTAGAAATTCACCCCTCCACTTT CASSDPRQGARNSPLHF TRBD1 TRBJ1-6 TRBV6-1 .
TGTGCCAGCAGTGAAACTAGCGGAAGCTCCTACGAGCAGTACTTC CASSETSGSSYEQYF TRBD2 TRBJ2-7 TRBV2 .
TGTGCCAGCAGCTTAGGAACTGGTATCCAAGAGACCCAGTACTTC CASSLGTGIQETQYF . TRBJ2-5 TRBV7-3 once
TGTGCCTGGAGGGGTCTGAACACTGAAGCTTTCTTT CAWRGLNTEAFF . TRBJ1-1 TRBV30 .
TGTGCCAGCAGCCGAAGCGGGAGGGGAGGCGAGCAGTACTTC CASSRSGRGGEQYF TRBD2 TRBJ2-7 TRBV3-1/TRBV3-2 once
TGTGCCAGCAGCCAGGTAAAGGGACAGGACAACGGGCAGCCCCAGCATTTT CASSQVKGQDNGQPQHF TRBD1 TRBJ1-5 TRBV16 .
TGTGCCAGCAGTTATAAGGGTAGCTCCTACGAGCAGTACTTC CASSYKGSSYEQYF . TRBJ2-7 TRBV6-6 .
TGTGCCACCCGTAGGACAGGGAGGGGCACTGAAGCTTTCTTT CATRRTGRGTEAFF TRBD1 TRBJ1-1 TRBV15 .
TGCGCCAGCAGCTTGGAGGTTAACTATGGCTACACCTTC CASSLEVNYGYTF . TRBJ1-2 TRBV5-1 .
TGTGCCAGCAGCTTAGCGGGGCGGACCGGGGAGCTGTTTTTT CASSLAGRTGELFF . TRBJ2-2 TRBV7-2 .
TGTGCCAGCAGCTTAGTGTCTAGCGGCGATGAGCAGTTCTTC CASSLVSSGDEQFF TRBD2 TRBJ2-1 TRBV7-9 .
TGTGCCACTACCCCCGGGGCCGAGACCCAGTACTTC CATTPGAETQYF . TRBJ2-5 TRBV28 .
TGTGCCAGCAGCATCACAGGATTTGGGACCCAGTACTTC CASSITGFGTQYF . TRBJ2-5 TRBV14 .
TGTGCCAGCAGAACAGGGGAAATAGGATCACCCCTCCACTTT CASRTGEIGSPLHF TRBD1 TRBJ1-6 TRBV2 .
TGTGCCACCAGCAGAGTAGCCAGCGGGGGGCCTGGAGATACGCAGTATTTT CATSRVASGGPGDTQYF TRBD2 TRBJ2-3 TRBV15 .
TGCAGCGTGGCGGACAGGGGGCAACAGCCCCAGCATTTT CSVADRGQQPQHF TRBD1 TRBJ1-5 TRBV29-1 .
TGTGCCAGCAGATTGACTAGCGGGGGGTACAATGAGCAGTTCTTC CASRLTSGGYNEQFF TRBD2 TRBJ2-1 TRBV5-4 .
TGTGCCAGCAGTTACTCGATTCCTGACAGGGGACGAGGCTACACCTTC CASSYSIPDRGRGYTF TRBD1 TRBJ1-2 TRBV6-5 .
TGTGCCAGCAGTGCGGGAAGTAGCAATCAGCCCCAGCATTTT CASSAGSSNQPQHF . TRBJ1-5 TRBV2 few
TGTGCCAGCAGACTTAATGAAGGCTATGGCTACACCTTC CASRLNEGYGYTF . TRBJ1-2 TRBV6-5 .
TGTGCCAGTAGTATAGGGCGGGAGGTCAATGAGCAGTTCTTC CASSIGREVNEQFF TRBD2 TRBJ2-1 TRBV19 .
TGCGCCAGCAGCCAAGATCCCGGTATGAGCTCTGGAAACACCATATATTTT CASSQDPGMSSGNTIYF . TRBJ1-3 TRBV4-1 .
TGTGCCAGCAGTACACTTGGGGACTATGGCTACACCTTC CASSTLGDYGYTF . TRBJ1-2 TRBV28 .
TGTGCCAGCAGTACCAGAGGTTCACCCCTCCACTTT CASSTRGSPLHF . TRBJ1-6 TRBV6-5 .
TGTGCCAGCACTCCCTCAGGCAGGGGCCGGATGGTGCAGTACTTC CASTPSGRGRMVQYF . TRBJ2-7 TRBV28 .
TGTGCCAGCAGTACTCTAGCGGGGGGGATATACAATGAGCAGTTCTTC CASSTLAGGIYNEQFF TRBD2 TRBJ2-1 TRBV25-1 .
TGCGCCAGCAGTCTCGGACAGATTAATGAAAAACTGTTTTTT CASSLGQINEKLFF . TRBJ1-4 TRBV5-1 .
TGTGCCAGCAGTGACTTCCAACAGGTAACTCAGCCCCAGCATTTT CASSDFQQVTQPQHF . TRBJ1-5 TRBV6-4 few
TGTGCCAGCAGTTCGGGACAGAGAGCCTACGAGCAGTACTTC CASSSGQRAYEQYF TRBD1 TRBJ2-7 TRBV6-5 .
TGTGCCAGTAGTCCTGGACTAGCGGTCACAGATACGCAGTATTTT CASSPGLAVTDTQYF TRBD2 TRBJ2-3 TRBV19 .
TGTGCCAGCAGCCAGGCAGGGGCCACTGAAGCTTTCTTT CASSQAGATEAFF . TRBJ1-1 TRBV14 .
TGTGCCAGCAGTCCCTTTTCTCGGGGGAGGTCCTACGAGCAGTACTTC CASSPFSRGRSYEQYF . TRBJ2-7 TRBV6-6 .